The rows below give T cell receptor beta chains drawn from one sample of a study of shared clonotypes between healthy human individuals. Sequenced by immunoSEQ multiplex PCR; TCRdb stores in-frame clones only, minus some. Counted here are around 600,000 clones, roughly 98% occurring once; the ten biggest clones make up 0.3%. Material for sequencing was naive CD8+ T cells sorted from blood. These receptors were taken from a man aged 30 to 39 in good health. Each CDR3 is given with its conserved first and last residue. D genes are given only for firm matches. Rows may omit the clone size; those that give it use once, few, many or a size class.

v_call,d_call,j_call,cdr3_length,clone_size,cdr3_aa,cdr3_nt
TRBV27,-,TRBJ2-3,13,-,CASSFFSTDTQYF,TGTGCCAGCAGTTTTTTCAGCACAGATACGCAGTATTTT
TRBV5-6,-,TRBJ2-7,12,-,CASSLITGEQYF,TGTGCCAGCAGTTTAATTACAGGGGAGCAGTACTTC
TRBV10-2,-,TRBJ1-1,15,-,CASSEWGGASTEAFF,TGCGCCAGCAGTGAGTGGGGGGGCGCGAGCACTGAAGCTTTCTTT
TRBV25-1,-,TRBJ2-1,13,once,CASRELGSNEQFF,TGTGCCAGCCGGGAGTTGGGTTCTAATGAGCAGTTCTTC
TRBV11-2,-,TRBJ2-7,13,-,CASSFKGGREQYF,TGTGCCAGCAGCTTCAAGGGCGGACGCGAGCAGTACTTC
TRBV30,-,TRBJ2-7,11,-,CAWADSYEQYF,TGTGCCTGGGCAGACAGCTACGAGCAGTACTTC
TRBV7-6,-,TRBJ1-1,17,-,CASSFRGPLPRTTEAFF,TGTGCCAGCAGCTTCAGGGGCCCTCTCCCCAGAACAACTGAAGCTTTCTTT
TRBV7-9,-,TRBJ2-1,15,once,CASSFWDGSYNEQFF,TGTGCCAGCAGCTTCTGGGACGGTTCCTACAATGAGCAGTTCTTC
TRBV30,TRBD2,TRBJ2-7,15,-,CAWTKVSGTNPEQYF,TGTGCCTGGACCAAAGTTAGCGGGACTAACCCCGAGCAGTACTTC
TRBV5-4,TRBD2,TRBJ2-3,16,-,CASSPRTSGRTDTQYF,TGTGCCAGCAGCCCCCGGACTAGCGGGCGCACAGATACGCAGTATTTT
TRBV11-2,-,TRBJ2-1,14,-,CASSFAGSYNEQFF,TGTGCCAGCAGCTTCGCGGGTAGCTACAATGAGCAGTTCTTC
TRBV7-2,-,TRBJ2-7,13,-,CASSLARDWEFYF,TGTGCCAGCAGCTTAGCCCGGGACTGGGAATTTTACTTC
TRBV6-5,-,TRBJ2-7,16,-,CASSYAGPESSYEQYF,TGTGCCAGCAGTTACGCCGGACCGGAGAGCTCCTACGAGCAGTACTTC
TRBV18,-,TRBJ2-1,16,-,CASQDPTEYTYNEQFF,TGTGCCAGCCAGGACCCAACAGAGTATACCTACAATGAGCAGTTCTTC
TRBV10-3,TRBD2,TRBJ2-7,14,-,CATKRSGGDYEQYF,TGTGCCACCAAGAGATCGGGAGGGGACTACGAGCAGTACTTC
TRBV4-1,TRBD2,TRBJ2-7,14,-,CASSQAGGVYEQYF,TGCGCCAGCAGCCAAGCGGGAGGGGTCTACGAGCAGTACTTC
TRBV11-2,-,TRBJ1-5,13,-,CASSSNSNQPQHF,TGTGCCAGCAGCTCTAATAGCAATCAGCCCCAGCATTTT
TRBV9,TRBD2,TRBJ2-1,16,-,CASSSRAGGRGDEQFF,TGTGCCAGCAGCTCCCGAGCGGGAGGTCGGGGGGATGAGCAGTTCTTC
TRBV11-3,-,TRBJ1-3,13,once,CASSSRDGNTIYF,TGTGCCAGCAGCAGCAGGGATGGAAACACCATATATTTT
TRBV7-9,TRBD2,TRBJ2-7,17,-,CASSLLREGAFGHEQYF,TGTGCCAGCAGCTTACTTAGGGAGGGAGCGTTCGGTCACGAGCAGTACTTC
TRBV28,-,TRBJ1-2,13,-,CASSSPAGYGYTF,TGTGCCAGCAGTTCCCCGGCGGGTTATGGCTACACCTTC
TRBV28,-,TRBJ2-7,15,-,CASNTLQSLVYEQYF,TGTGCCAGCAACACATTACAATCTCTAGTCTACGAGCAGTACTTC
TRBV30,-,TRBJ1-1,16,-,CAWSEGIGGRNTEAFF,TGTGCCTGGAGTGAAGGGATAGGGGGGCGGAACACTGAAGCTTTCTTT
TRBV13,TRBD2,TRBJ2-5,15,-,CASSLVAGGKETQYF,TGTGCCAGCAGCTTAGTGGCGGGAGGTAAAGAGACCCAGTACTTC
TRBV28,-,TRBJ2-7,12,-,CASGLGGTEQYF,TGTGCCAGCGGATTAGGGGGTACCGAGCAGTACTTC
TRBV29-1,-,TRBJ2-5,13,-,CSVEGGWGETQYF,TGCAGCGTTGAAGGGGGATGGGGAGAGACCCAGTACTTC
TRBV4-2,-,TRBJ2-7,16,-,CASSQGLSVSPDEQYF,TGTGCCAGCAGCCAAGGATTGAGTGTATCGCCGGACGAGCAGTACTTC
TRBV9,-,TRBJ2-3,17,-,CASSSLAAGYGTDTQYF,TGTGCCAGCAGCTCCTTAGCCGCAGGGTACGGCACAGATACGCAGTATTTT
TRBV29-1,TRBD1,TRBJ2-7,15,-,CSVEGFGDSSYEQYF,TGCAGCGTTGAAGGGTTCGGGGACAGCTCCTACGAGCAGTACTTC
TRBV27,TRBD2,TRBJ2-1,16,-,CASSPSGLAGVDEQFF,TGTGCCAGCAGTCCCTCGGGACTAGCGGGAGTAGATGAGCAGTTCTTC
TRBV9,-,TRBJ1-1,14,-,CASKPLGGNTEAFF,TGTGCCAGCAAGCCATTGGGGGGGAACACTGAAGCTTTCTTT
TRBV19,TRBD2,TRBJ2-7,15,-,CASNWGLAGHGEQYF,TGTGCCAGTAATTGGGGACTAGCGGGACACGGCGAGCAGTACTTC
TRBV27,-,TRBJ2-7,15,-,CASSFSPGSSYEQYF,TGTGCCAGCAGTTTTTCCCCAGGGAGCTCCTACGAGCAGTACTTC
TRBV7-9,-,TRBJ2-3,15,-,CAPSAGLFNTDTQYF,TGTGCCCCCTCGGCAGGGCTTTTCAACACAGATACGCAGTATTTT
TRBV7-2,-,TRBJ1-2,14,-,CASSRTGEDYGYTF,TGTGCCAGCAGCCGGACCGGCGAAGACTATGGCTACACCTTC
TRBV28,-,TRBJ2-7,12,-,CASSFHTGEQYF,TGTGCCAGCAGTTTTCACACCGGCGAGCAGTACTTC
TRBV5-5,-,TRBJ2-1,15,-,CASSRRQYDGNEQFF,TGTGCCAGCAGCCGAAGACAGTACGACGGCAATGAGCAGTTCTTC
TRBV7-9,TRBD2,TRBJ2-1,16,-,CASSLALAGTYNEQFF,TGTGCCAGCAGCTTAGCACTAGCGGGAACATACAATGAGCAGTTCTTC
TRBV11-2,-,TRBJ2-1,14,-,CASSLLAKYNEQFF,TGTGCCAGCAGCTTGCTAGCCAAGTACAATGAGCAGTTCTTC
TRBV6-5,-,TRBJ2-7,14,-,CASSYSIPPYEQYF,TGTGCCAGCAGTTACTCGATCCCTCCCTACGAGCAGTACTTC
TRBV4-1,-,TRBJ2-7,14,-,CASSQDRGRYEQYF,TGCGCCAGCAGCCAAGACCGGGGGCGATACGAGCAGTACTTC
TRBV2,-,TRBJ1-4,13,-,CASRDPEGEKLFF,TGTGCCAGTAGGGACCCCGAGGGAGAAAAACTGTTTTTT
TRBV7-8,-,TRBJ2-3,14,-,CASTRTVSTDTQYF,TGTGCCAGCACCCGGACAGTTAGCACAGATACGCAGTATTTT
TRBV7-7,-,TRBJ2-5,13,-,CASSLWQEATQYF,TGTGCTAGCAGCTTATGGCAGGAGGCGACCCAGTACTTC
TRBV5-5,-,TRBJ2-7,15,-,CASKHGRAREDEQYF,TGTGCCAGCAAGCACGGACGGGCCCGCGAGGACGAGCAGTACTTC
TRBV2,-,TRBJ2-3,14,-,CASSGGGDTDTQYF,TGTGCCAGCAGTGGAGGAGGGGACACAGATACGCAGTATTTT
TRBV7-3,TRBD2,TRBJ2-3,16,-,CASSAIAGVNTDTQYF,TGTGCCAGCAGCGCTATAGCGGGGGTTAATACAGATACGCAGTATTTT
TRBV4-3,TRBD1,TRBJ2-7,14,-,CASSQGQGAYEQYF,TGCGCCAGCAGCCAAGGACAGGGCGCCTACGAGCAGTACTTC
TRBV7-9,-,TRBJ2-7,14,-,CASSLAGRIYEQYF,TGTGCCAGCAGCTTAGCGGGACGGATCTACGAGCAGTACTTC
TRBV6-6,-,TRBJ2-1,10,-,CASSHGEQFF,TGTGCCAGCAGTCATGGTGAGCAGTTCTTC
TRBV5-1,TRBD1,TRBJ2-3,14,-,CASSFRGGLDTQYF,TGCGCCAGCAGCTTTCGAGGGGGCTTAGATACGCAGTATTTT
TRBV6-5,TRBD2,TRBJ2-3,15,once,CATGGLLAGEDTQYF,TGTGCCACCGGAGGGTTACTAGCGGGAGAAGATACGCAGTATTTT
TRBV9,TRBD1,TRBJ2-7,15,-,CASSGARDRDYEQYF,TGTGCCAGCAGTGGGGCTCGGGACAGGGACTACGAGCAGTACTTC
TRBV28,TRBD1,TRBJ2-2,15,-,CASSAGTANTGELFF,TGTGCCAGCAGTGCCGGGACAGCGAACACCGGGGAGCTGTTTTTT
TRBV7-9,TRBD1,TRBJ2-1,14,-,CASSSGGSYNEQFF,TGTGCCAGCAGCTCAGGGGGCTCCTACAATGAGCAGTTCTTC
TRBV19,-,TRBJ1-1,13,once,CASKDWTGDEAFF,TGTGCCAGTAAGGACTGGACCGGAGATGAAGCTTTCTTT
TRBV12-1,-,TRBJ2-2,14,once,CASSPKGLAGELFF,TGTGCCAGCAGCCCCAAGGGCCTGGCCGGGGAGCTGTTTTTT
TRBV2,TRBD2,TRBJ2-3,20,-,CASSSLVGTSGRVGSDTQYF,TGTGCCAGCAGTTCCCTCGTGGGGACTAGCGGGAGGGTGGGCTCAGATACGCAGTATTTT
TRBV5-4,-,TRBJ1-1,14,-,CASSFQGGDTEAFF,TGTGCCAGCAGCTTCCAGGGCGGGGACACTGAAGCTTTCTTT